This T cell receptor beta chain was recorded in a study of STAT3 mutations in large granular lymphocyte leukemia. TCRbeta libraries averaged around 41,000 productive templates per sample. Produced via immunoSEQ multiplex PCR; TCRdb's table is partial and in-frame only. The sample carries some 30,000 clones, more than 75% recorded once. General study points: No sample exists from the first appearance of each clone. Every T-cell large granular lymphocyte leukemia patient had at least one immunodominant TCR beta clonotype. After therapy, about 35% of the 18 patients switched clonotypes, all new clones STAT3 wild type.

Trimming cost V 4 bases and J 10 bases, with 21 bases left between them. In germline, CDR1 is SGHRS, CDR2 YFSETQ. This CDR3 is built from 15 residues. A word on this clone: No antigen is known for it.

Sequenced input: peripheral blood mononuclear cells. The chain is built from TRBV5-1 and TRBJ2-1, with D perhaps matching TRBD1 or TRBD2 (6 bases each). This TCR was recovered from a man aged 60 to 75 with T-cell large granular lymphocyte leukemia. Some clones in this sample may be carry-over from other donors' samples. The CDR3 DNA is TGCGCCAGCAGCCTTAGCGGAGGGGGTTTCGGGGAGCAGTTCTTC. Translation gives CASSLSGGGFGEQFF.